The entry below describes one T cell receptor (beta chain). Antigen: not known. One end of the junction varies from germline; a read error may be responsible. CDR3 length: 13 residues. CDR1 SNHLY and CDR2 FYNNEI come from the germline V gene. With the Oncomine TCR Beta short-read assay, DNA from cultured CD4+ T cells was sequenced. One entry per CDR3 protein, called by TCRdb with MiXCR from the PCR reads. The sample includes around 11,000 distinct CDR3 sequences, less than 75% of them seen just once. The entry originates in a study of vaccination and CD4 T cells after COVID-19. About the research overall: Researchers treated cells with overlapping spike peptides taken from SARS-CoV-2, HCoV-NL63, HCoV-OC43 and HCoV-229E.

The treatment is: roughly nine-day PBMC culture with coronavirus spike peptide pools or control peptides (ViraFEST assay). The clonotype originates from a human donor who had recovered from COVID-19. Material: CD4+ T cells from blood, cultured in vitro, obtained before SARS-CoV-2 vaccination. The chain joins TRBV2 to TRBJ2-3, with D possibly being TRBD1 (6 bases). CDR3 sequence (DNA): TGTGCCAGCAGTTGGGGGCCTGCGGATACGCAGTACTTT. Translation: CASSWGPADTQYF. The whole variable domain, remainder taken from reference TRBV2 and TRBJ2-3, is EPEVTQTPSHQVTQMGQEVILRCVPISNHLYFYWYRQILGQKVEFLVSFYNNEISEKSEIFDDQFSVERPDGSNFTLKIRSTKLEDSAMYFCASSWGPADTQYFGPGTRLTVL.